A selection of T cell receptor beta chains follows, all from one sample in a study of blood T cell repertoires in COVID-19. Profiling relied on immunoSEQ multiplex PCR, and the TCRdb table lists in-frame clones only, not all of them. The sample holds about 250,000 clones, roughly 85% seen once. Source material: PBMCs or T cells enriched from blood (not recorded which). The receptor source for this set is a woman aged 45-59 years with acute COVID-19. Each CDR3 is given with its conserved first and last residue. Fields, in order: clone size, V gene, CDR3 length, J gene, D gene, CDR3 protein, CDR3 DNA. A D gene is named only where the DNA matches it firmly. Size is omitted from some rows. Given values are once, few, many or a class for expanded clones.

>.|TRBV10-3|15|TRBJ1-4|.
CAISDQDGRAEKLFF
TGTGCCATCAGTGATCAGGACGGGAGGGCGGAAAAACTGTTTTTT
>.|TRBV5-1|15|TRBJ2-5|TRBD2
CASSLLAGTGETQYF
TGCGCCAGCAGCTTATTAGCGGGGACCGGGGAGACCCAGTACTTC
>.|TRBV21-1|16|TRBJ1-6|.
CASSKEVGANNSPLHF
TGTGCCAGCAGCAAAGAAGTTGGAGCTAATAATTCACCCCTCCACTTT
>.|TRBV28|17|TRBJ2-3|TRBD1
CASKPGQLLSGTDTQYF
TGTGCCAGCAAACCGGGACAGTTGCTTTCTGGCACAGATACGCAGTATTTT
>.|TRBV20-1|11|TRBJ1-4|TRBD1
CSGDSGEKLFF
TGCAGTGGGGACAGTGGGGAAAAACTGTTTTTT
>.|TRBV11-2|15|TRBJ2-1|.
CASSERGSSYNEQFF
TGTGCCAGCAGCGAGCGAGGGAGCTCCTACAATGAGCAGTTCTTC
>.|TRBV5-1|13|TRBJ1-2|.
CASGGESNYGYTF
TGCGCCAGCGGTGGAGAGTCTAACTATGGCTACACCTTC
>.|TRBV7-3|16|TRBJ2-1|TRBD2
CASSKLAGAPYNEQFF
TGTGCCAGCAGCAAACTAGCGGGGGCCCCGTACAATGAGCAGTTCTTC
>once|TRBV5-4|11|TRBJ1-1|.
CASGSGTEAFF
TGTGCCAGCGGATCGGGGACTGAAGCTTTCTTT
>.|TRBV12-3/TRBV12-4|12|TRBJ1-2|.
CASSLQRHGYTF
TGTGCCAGCAGTTTACAGCGCCATGGCTACACCTTC
>once|TRBV4-3|14|TRBJ1-2|.
CASSQERGGYGYTF
TGCGCCAGCAGCCAAGAACGCGGCGGCTATGGCTACACCTTC
>.|TRBV6-2/TRBV6-3|16|TRBJ1-2|.
CASSYRRAESNYGYTF
TGTGCCAGCAGTTATCGGCGGGCCGAGTCTAACTATGGCTACACCTTC
>.|TRBV20-1|14|TRBJ1-2|.
CSASAGLANYGYTF
TGCAGTGCTAGTGCAGGGCTGGCTAACTATGGCTACACCTTC
>.|TRBV7-9|14|TRBJ1-2|.
CASSLEQGRGGYTF
TGTGCCAGCAGCTTAGAGCAGGGTCGAGGTGGCTACACCTTC
>.|TRBV29-1|13|TRBJ1-1|.
CSVAAYGNTEAFF
TGCAGCGTTGCAGCGTATGGGAACACTGAAGCTTTCTTT
>once|TRBV4-3|15|TRBJ1-1|.
CASSQVGGRNTEAFF
TGCGCCAGCAGCCAAGTGGGGGGGAGGAACACTGAAGCTTTCTTT
>.|TRBV3-1/TRBV3-2|15|TRBJ1-3|.
CASSAGLFSGNTIYF
TGTGCCAGCAGCGCTGGACTGTTCTCTGGAAACACCATATATTTT
>.|TRBV18|14|TRBJ1-1|TRBD1
CASSRQGQLTEAFF
TGTGCCAGCTCACGACAGGGCCAACTGACTGAAGCTTTCTTT
>once|TRBV10-1|13|TRBJ2-5|.
CASSDASRETQYF
TGCGCCAGCAGTGACGCGTCCCGGGAGACCCAGTACTTC
>.|TRBV10-3|16|TRBJ2-5|TRBD1
CAISEDRGVREETQYF
TGTGCCATCAGTGAGGACAGGGGAGTAAGGGAAGAGACCCAGTACTTC
>.|TRBV10-3|15|TRBJ1-2|TRBD1
CAISGSDRGDDGYTF
TGTGCCATCAGTGGAAGCGACAGGGGGGACGATGGCTACACCTTC
>.|TRBV9|15|TRBJ2-1|TRBD2
CASSVTSGSYNEQFF
TGTGCCAGCAGCGTTACTAGCGGATCCTACAATGAGCAGTTCTTC
>.|TRBV9|15|TRBJ1-3|TRBD1
CASGRGQGSGNTIYF
TGTGCCTCGGGGAGGGGACAGGGGTCCGGAAACACCATATATTTT
>.|TRBV19|13|TRBJ2-5|TRBD1
CASHRTGEETQYF
TGTGCCAGCCACCGGACAGGGGAAGAGACCCAGTACTTC
>.|TRBV30|13|TRBJ2-1|TRBD2
CAWSGGEGNEQFF
TGTGCCTGGAGTGGAGGGGAGGGCAATGAGCAGTTCTTC
>.|TRBV30|13|TRBJ1-5|TRBD1
CAWSQGEIQPQHF
TGTGCCTGGAGTCAGGGGGAAATTCAGCCCCAGCATTTT
>.|TRBV29-1|13|TRBJ1-1|TRBD1
CSLTKGAGTEAFF
TGCAGCCTCACGAAGGGGGCTGGCACTGAAGCTTTCTTT
>.|TRBV5-1|16|TRBJ2-7|TRBD2
CASSLDPGGTSYEQYF
TGCGCCAGCAGCTTGGACCCCGGGGGGACCTCCTACGAGCAGTACTTC
>.|TRBV19|16|TRBJ2-3|.
CASSIRRGSRTDTQYF
TGTGCCAGTAGTATACGGCGGGGATCGCGCACAGATACGCAGTATTTT
>.|TRBV7-8|13|TRBJ2-1|.
CASSLVGYNEQFF
TGTGCCAGCAGCTTAGTCGGTTACAATGAGCAGTTCTTC
>.|TRBV21-1|16|TRBJ1-2|.
CASSKMVGLLNYGYTF
TGTGCCAGCAGCAAAATGGTGGGGCTCCTGAACTATGGCTACACCTTC
>once|TRBV7-2|15|TRBJ2-1|TRBD2
CASSFRRGDHNEQFF
TGTGCCAGCAGCTTCAGGCGGGGGGACCACAATGAGCAGTTCTTC
>.|TRBV29-1|14|TRBJ1-2|.
CSVEHGGANYGYTF
TGCAGCGTTGAACACGGCGGCGCTAACTATGGCTACACCTTC
>.|TRBV21-1|14|TRBJ1-1|.
CASSPRTEGAEAFF
TGTGCCAGCAGCCCCCGGACAGAAGGGGCTGAAGCTTTCTTT
>.|TRBV19|16|TRBJ1-6|TRBD1
CASRPGQGSYNSPLHF
TGTGCCAGTAGGCCGGGACAGGGGTCGTATAATTCACCCCTCCACTTT
>.|TRBV30|11|TRBJ1-1|.
CALQGNTEAFF
TGTGCCTTACAGGGAAACACTGAAGCTTTCTTT
>.|TRBV7-8|15|TRBJ2-2|TRBD1
CASSFGGQLTGELFF
TGTGCCAGCAGCTTTGGGGGACAGCTCACCGGGGAGCTGTTTTTT
>.|TRBV18|13|TRBJ1-1|.
CASSRMADTEAFF
TGTGCCAGCTCCCGCATGGCGGACACTGAAGCTTTCTTT
>.|TRBV5-1|14|TRBJ2-7|TRBD2
CASSAAGGTYEQYF
TGCGCCAGCAGCGCCGCGGGGGGGACCTACGAGCAGTACTTC
>.|TRBV3-1/TRBV3-2|14|TRBJ1-2|.
CASSPTKNSYGYTF
TGTGCCAGCAGTCCCACCAAGAACAGCTATGGCTACACCTTC
>.|TRBV11-2|17|TRBJ1-5|.
CASSLGNLGGADQPQHF
TGTGCCAGCAGCTTAGGCAATCTGGGGGGGGCTGATCAGCCCCAGCATTTT
>.|TRBV5-8|15|TRBJ2-3|.
CASSPRAGSTDTQYF
TGTGCCAGCAGCCCACGAGCGGGTAGCACAGATACGCAGTATTTT
>.|TRBV5-4|16|TRBJ1-3|TRBD1
CASSLGSGQVGNTIYF
TGTGCCAGCAGCTTGGGCTCGGGACAGGTCGGAAACACCATATATTTT
>.|TRBV5-1|16|TRBJ1-2|.
CASSPTQPSTPYGYTF
TGCGCCAGCAGCCCTACACAGCCCTCTACCCCCTATGGCTACACCTTC
>.|TRBV12-3/TRBV12-4|13|TRBJ2-5|.
CASTTGRRETQYF
TGTGCCAGCACCACGGGGAGGAGGGAGACCCAGTACTTC
>.|TRBV6-5|16|TRBJ1-2|.
CASSYSWIAEPVGYTF
TGTGCCAGCAGTTACTCGTGGATAGCCGAGCCAGTCGGCTACACCTTC
>.|TRBV11-2|15|TRBJ1-1|.
CASSLDRVGWAEAFF
TGTGCCAGCAGCTTAGACAGGGTTGGGTGGGCTGAAGCTTTCTTT
>.|TRBV2|14|TRBJ2-1|.
CATTPGVPYNEQFF
TGTGCCACCACCCCGGGAGTCCCCTACAATGAGCAGTTCTTC
>.|TRBV5-6|12|TRBJ1-1|.
CASSLAAGEAFF
TGTGCCAGCAGCTTGGCCGCAGGGGAAGCTTTCTTT